This TCR beta chain is from a study of blood T cell repertoires in COVID-19. Across the study: Material from acute and convalescent COVID-19 was sourced from the United States, Italy and Spain.

Germline V gene lookup returns CDR1 SGHRS and CDR2 YFSETQ. Trimming left V 4 bases short and J 6 bases short, with 16 bases between. The CDR3 runs to 14 residues. Produced via immunoSEQ multiplex PCR; TCRdb's table is partial and in-frame only. Of 250,000 to 300,000 clones listed, 89% are singletons. This sequence joins TRBV5-1 and TRBJ1-2; D possibly corresponds to TRBD1 (5 bases). This receptor was identified in a woman in her 40s who had recovered from COVID-19. Sequencing used PBMCs or T cells enriched from blood (not recorded which). CDR3 sequence (DNA): TGCGCCAGCAGCCGCAGCAGGCAAGGGGATGGCTACACCTTC. Translating gives CASSRSRQGDGYTF.